This TCR beta chain derives from a study of shared clonotypes between healthy human individuals. The CDR3 length is 18 residues. The ends were cut back, 8 bases at V and 2 bases at J, with 24 bases in the middle. The V gene's germline CDR1 is MDHEN and CDR2 SYDVKM. Study-wide results and caveats: With few donors, the genetic and exposure-history diversity represented was limited.

The table came from immunoSEQ multiplex PCR; TCRdb's copy has only in-frame clones and leaves some out. The table shows about 1.1 million clones, with approximately 75% occurring only once. Concerning this clone itself: The antigen is undetermined.

The V call is TRBV28, the J call TRBJ1-4; the D gene is possibly TRBD1 (6 bases). The sequenced sample was memory CD4+ T cells from PBMCs. Subset here: CD45RA-negative fraction. The source of this sequence is a man between 18 and 29 years old in good health. Some clones in this sample may be carry-over from other donors' samples. The DNA of the CDR3 is TGTGCCAGCGCTGCCCCCTCCACCGGGGGCCAGACTAATGAAAAACTGTTTTTT. Residues: CASAAPSTGGQTNEKLFF.